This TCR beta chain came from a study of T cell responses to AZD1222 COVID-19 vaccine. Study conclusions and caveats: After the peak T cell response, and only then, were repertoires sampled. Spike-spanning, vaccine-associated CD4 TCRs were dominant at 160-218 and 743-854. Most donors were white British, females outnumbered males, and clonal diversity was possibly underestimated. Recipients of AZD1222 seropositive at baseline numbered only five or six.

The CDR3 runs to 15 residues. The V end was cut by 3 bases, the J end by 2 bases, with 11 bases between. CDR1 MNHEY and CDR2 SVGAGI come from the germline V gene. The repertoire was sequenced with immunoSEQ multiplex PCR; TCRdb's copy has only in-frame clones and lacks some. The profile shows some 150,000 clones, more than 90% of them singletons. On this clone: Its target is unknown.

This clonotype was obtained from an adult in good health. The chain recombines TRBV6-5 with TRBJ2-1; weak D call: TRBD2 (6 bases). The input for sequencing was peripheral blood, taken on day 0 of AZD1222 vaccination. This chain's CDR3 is CASSYSGGPYNEQFF. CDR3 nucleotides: TGTGCCAGCAGTTATTCCGGGGGTCCCTACAATGAGCAGTTCTTC.